The clone carrying this T cell receptor beta chain was seen only a few times. Its antigen is undetermined. The V end lost 4 bases, the J end lost 0 bases, and 14 bases lay between the germline ends. Germline-derived CDR1 and CDR2 are LNHDA and SQIVND (reference sequence). The CDR3 totals 16 residues. The sample belongs to a study of beta chain features in type 1 diabetes. Study-level findings and limits: The study found that naive, central memory and Treg TCRB repertoires appeared more similar in patients than in healthy donors. A moderate, significant TCRB CDR3 shortening appeared in type 1 diabetes across four CD4+ subsets.

As every portion of the isolated RNA was reverse transcribed, the sequencing read expressed TCRB transcripts. The method was immunoSEQ multiplex PCR; TCRdb's version includes in-frame clones alone and lacks a portion of them. Of over 500,000 clones listed, roughly 16% are singletons. Every donor had blood drawn once into heparin, approximately 0.11 L on average. The chain joins TRBV19 to TRBJ2-3; D may be TRBD1 or TRBD2 (5 bases each). Sequences were obtained from naive CD4+ T cells from blood. The sequence came from a man younger than 35 in good health. The CDR3 region is CASSTPGTRSTDTQYF. The CDR3 DNA reads as TGTGCCAGTAGTACCCCCGGGACCCGGAGCACAGATACGCAGTATTTT.